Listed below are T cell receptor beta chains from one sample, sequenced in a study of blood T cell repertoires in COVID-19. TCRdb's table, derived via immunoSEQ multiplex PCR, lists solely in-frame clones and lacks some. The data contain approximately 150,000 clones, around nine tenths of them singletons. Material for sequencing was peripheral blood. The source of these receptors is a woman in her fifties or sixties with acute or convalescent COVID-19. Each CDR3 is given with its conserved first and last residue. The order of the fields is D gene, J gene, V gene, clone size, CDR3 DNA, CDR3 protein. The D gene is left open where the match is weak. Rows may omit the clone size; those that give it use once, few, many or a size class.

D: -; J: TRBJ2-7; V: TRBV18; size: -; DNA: TGTGCCAGCTCTACTGGAGCTTCCTACGAGCAGTACTTC; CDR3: CASSTGASYEQYF
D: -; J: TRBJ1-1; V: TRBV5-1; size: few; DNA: TGCGCCAGCAGCCCGCTGAGTCAGGGGAACACTGAAGCTTTCTTT; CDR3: CASSPLSQGNTEAFF
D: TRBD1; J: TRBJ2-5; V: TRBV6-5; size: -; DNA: TGTGCCAGCAGGGCCGGGACAGGGGGTTCCCGGGCCCAGTACTTC; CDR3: CASRAGTGGSRAQYF
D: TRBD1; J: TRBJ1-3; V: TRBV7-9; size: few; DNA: TGTGCCAGCAGCTCCCGGGACAGGGGAAACACCATATATTTT; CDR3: CASSSRDRGNTIYF
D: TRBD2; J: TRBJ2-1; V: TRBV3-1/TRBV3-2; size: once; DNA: TGTGCCAGCAGCCAAGTGCCCGTAAGCAATAAAGCGGGGCCCTACAATGAGCAGTTCTTC; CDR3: CASSQVPVSNKAGPYNEQFF
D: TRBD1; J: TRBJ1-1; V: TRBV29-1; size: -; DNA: TGCAGCGTTGACAGGGGGCTGAACACTGAAGCTTTCTTT; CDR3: CSVDRGLNTEAFF
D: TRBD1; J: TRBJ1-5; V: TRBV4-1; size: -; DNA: TGCGCCAGCAGCCAACCGGACAGGGTCAATCAGCCCCAGCATTTT; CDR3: CASSQPDRVNQPQHF
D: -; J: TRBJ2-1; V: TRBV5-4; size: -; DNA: TGTGCCAGCAGCGGGGGGACAGAGAACGGTGAGCAGTTCTTC; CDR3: CASSGGTENGEQFF
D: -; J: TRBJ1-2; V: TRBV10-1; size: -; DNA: TGCGCCAGCAGGCGGGCGCGGGAGAATGGCTACACCTTC; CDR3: CASRRARENGYTF
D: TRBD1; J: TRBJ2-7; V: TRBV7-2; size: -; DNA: TGTGCCAGCAGCGGACAGGGACAGGGACGCCCGCAGTACTTC; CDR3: CASSGQGQGRPQYF
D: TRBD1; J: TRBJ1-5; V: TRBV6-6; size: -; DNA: TGTGCCAGCAGCCTAAGGGGACAGCGCAATCAGCCCCAGCATTTT; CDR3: CASSLRGQRNQPQHF
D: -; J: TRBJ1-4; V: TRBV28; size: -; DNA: TGTGCCAGCAGCCCCGGACAATTGGATGAAAAACTGTTTTTT; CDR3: CASSPGQLDEKLFF
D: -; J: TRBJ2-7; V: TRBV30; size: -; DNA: TGTGCCTGGGCGCGGACTTCTGCGGGCCCCAGGGGTCCCCTTTACGAGCAGTACTTC; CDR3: CAWARTSAGPRGPLYEQYF
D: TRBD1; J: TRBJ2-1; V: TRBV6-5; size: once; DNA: TGTGCCAGCAGCACGGCAGGACAGGGCTACAATGAGCAGTTCTTC; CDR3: CASSTAGQGYNEQFF
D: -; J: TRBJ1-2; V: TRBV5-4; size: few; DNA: TGTGCCAGCAGCTTGTTTTGGGGGCGCGATGGCTACACCTTC; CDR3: CASSLFWGRDGYTF
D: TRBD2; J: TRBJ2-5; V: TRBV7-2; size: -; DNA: TGTGCCAGCAGCCCTAGCGGGGGACTCCGGGGGACCCAGTACTTC; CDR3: CASSPSGGLRGTQYF
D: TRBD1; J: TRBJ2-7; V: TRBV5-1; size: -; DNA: TGCGCCAGCAGCCCCGATTCAGGGGGGACAGGGCGCGAGCAGTACTTC; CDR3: CASSPDSGGTGREQYF
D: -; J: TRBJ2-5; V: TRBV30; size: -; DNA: TGTGCCTGGAGTATCTTCCAAGAGACCCAGTACTTC; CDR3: CAWSIFQETQYF
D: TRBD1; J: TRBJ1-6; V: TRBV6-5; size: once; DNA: TGTGCCAGCAGTACCGGGACAGGGGAATCACCCCTCCACTTT; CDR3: CASSTGTGESPLHF
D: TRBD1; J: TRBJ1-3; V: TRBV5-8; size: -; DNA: TGTGCCAGCAGCTACCACAGGGGGCCCTCTGGAAACACCATATATTTT; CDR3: CASSYHRGPSGNTIYF
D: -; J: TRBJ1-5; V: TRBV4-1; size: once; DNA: TGCGCCAGCAGCCAAGATTTTCGGGGGAATCAGCCCCAGCATTTT; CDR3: CASSQDFRGNQPQHF
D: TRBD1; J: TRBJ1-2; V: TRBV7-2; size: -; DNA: TGTGCCAGCAGCTTATTTGCAGGGGGCGACTATGGCTACACCTTC; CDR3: CASSLFAGGDYGYTF
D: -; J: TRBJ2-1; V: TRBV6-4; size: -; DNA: TGTGCCAGCCCGGGTGAGCAGTTCTTC; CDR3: CASPGEQFF
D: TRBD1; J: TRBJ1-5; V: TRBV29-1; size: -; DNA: TGCAGCGTTGGGACAGGGGATCAGCCCCAGCATTTT; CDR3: CSVGTGDQPQHF
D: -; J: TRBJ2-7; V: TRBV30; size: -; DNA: TGTGCCTGGACCCTTTTCGGAGGAAATTACGAGCAGTACTTC; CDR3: CAWTLFGGNYEQYF
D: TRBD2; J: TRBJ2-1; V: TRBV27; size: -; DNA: TGTGCCAGCAGTTTATTTAATAGCGGGGGGTCTCTTTACAATGAGCAGTTCTTC; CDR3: CASSLFNSGGSLYNEQFF
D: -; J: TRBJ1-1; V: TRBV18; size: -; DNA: TGTGCCAGCTCACCGGGGGGTAAGGACACTGAAGCTTTCTTT; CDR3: CASSPGGKDTEAFF
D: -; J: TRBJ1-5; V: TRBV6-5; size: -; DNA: TGTGCCACCACCCGGAGGGAGGGAAGCAATCAGCCCCAGCATTTT; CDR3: CATTRREGSNQPQHF
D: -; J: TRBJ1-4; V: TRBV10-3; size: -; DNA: TGTGCCATCAGTCAAGGGGGAATTAATGAAAAACTGTTTTTT; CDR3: CAISQGGINEKLFF
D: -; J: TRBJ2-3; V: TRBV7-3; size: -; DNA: TGTGCCAGCAGCGACCGGGTCGCTAGCACAGATACGCAGTATTTT; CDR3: CASSDRVASTDTQYF
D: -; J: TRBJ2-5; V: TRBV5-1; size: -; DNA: TGCGCCAGCACCTCCCAAGAGACCCAGTACTTC; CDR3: CASTSQETQYF